The 8 T cell receptor beta chains presented below share a single source sample, sequenced in a study of blood T cell repertoires in COVID-19. Sequenced by immunoSEQ multiplex PCR; TCRdb stores in-frame clones only, minus some. Among about 21,000 clones listed, about 85% were seen once. What was sequenced was peripheral blood. These receptors all stem from a human donor with active COVID-19. The donor label of this sample is uncertain.

V gene TRBV14 combines with J gene TRBJ2-5; TRBD2 matches at 7 bases. This CDR3 is 14 amino acids long. J was trimmed by 7 bases and V by 1 base; bases with no gene match: 6. Germline loops: CDR1 SGHDN, CDR2 FVKESK. CDR3 protein: CASSQARTGGTQYF. CDR3 nucleotides: TGTGCCAGCAGCCAAGCCCGAACGGGGGGGACCCAGTACTTC.

CDR3 residues: CASSHTGSSYNEQFF. Written as DNA, the CDR3 is TGTGCCAGCAGCCACACAGGGAGCTCTTACAATGAGCAGTTCTTC. The chain carries TRBV3-1 (or the pseudogene TRBV3-2) and TRBJ2-1; D may be TRBD1 (6 bases). CDR3 length: 15 amino acids. V lost 3 bases and J 4 bases, leaving 13 bases between the germline ends. Germline CDR1 and CDR2: LGHDT and YNNKEL (reference sequence).

This clone was detected once. The rearrangement joins TRBV12-3 or TRBV12-4 to TRBJ2-5; no definite D call. Between the trimmed V and J ends, which lost 7 bases and 4 bases, there was a span of 13 bases. This CDR3 has 13 amino acids. CDR3 nucleotide sequence: TGTGCCAGCACCTTGAACCGAGGAGAGACCCAGTACTTC. Translation gives CASTLNRGETQYF.

The chain uses TRBV9 and TRBJ2-7; no firm D call. The CDR3 totals 14 residues. Trimming left V 4 bases short and J 3 bases short, with 14 bases between. The germline CDR1 and CDR2 sequences are SGDLS and YYNGEE. The CDR3 reads CASSPPSGVYEQYF. CDR3 nucleotide sequence: TGTGCCAGCAGCCCTCCCTCTGGAGTCTACGAGCAGTACTTC.

This clone showed up just a few times. This chain joins TRBV7-9 and TRBJ1-1; D is perhaps TRBD1 (6 bases). Trimming pared 2 bases from V and 3 bases from J, leaving 10 bases between. The CDR3 is made up of 14 amino acids. Per germline, CDR1 SEHNR and CDR2 FQNEAQ (reference sequence). CDR3 in amino acids: CASSLRTDHTEAFF. CDR3 coding DNA: TGTGCCAGCAGCTTAAGGACAGACCACACTGAAGCTTTCTTT.

The chain recombines TRBV11-3 with TRBJ2-7; 9 positions match TRBD2. This CDR3 region has 14 residues. V was clipped by 5 bases and J by 5 bases; unmatched bases: 7. CDR1 and CDR2 (germline): SGHNT, YENEEA. CDR3 sequence: CASSPSGRFDEQYF. The CDR3 DNA follows: TGTGCCAGCAGCCCGAGCGGGAGGTTCGACGAGCAGTACTTC.

The chain carries TRBV9 and TRBJ1-3; no definite D call. Germline loops: CDR1 SGDLS, CDR2 YYNGEE. Trimming removed 1 base from V and 0 bases from J, with 8 bases in between. This CDR3 is built from 15 residues. CDR3 coding DNA: TGTGCCAGCAGCGTAACAGCCTTCTCTGGAAACACCATATATTTT. Its protein product is CASSVTAFSGNTIYF. The variable domain in full, with the rest retrieved from reference TRBV9 and TRBJ1-3, is DSGVTQTPKHLITATGQRVTLRCSPRSGDLSVYWYQQSLDQGLQFLIQYYNGEERAKGNILERFSAQQFPDLHSELNLSSLELGDSALYFCASSVTAFSGNTIYFGEGSWLTVV.

The CDR3 region has the DNA TGTGCCAGCAGATCCGGGACAGGGGTGAATGAGCAGTTCTTC. Its translation is CASRSGTGVNEQFF. The chain has TRBV28 and TRBJ2-1, with 10 bases lining up with TRBD1. The CDR3 is 14 amino acids. CDR1 is MDHEN and CDR2 is SYDVKM in the germline V gene. After removal of 6 bases from V and 7 bases from J, the junction contained 6 bases not matched to a gene.